This paragraph reports one T cell receptor beta chain. The sample is drawn from a study of blood T cell repertoires in COVID-19. Study context: The United States, Italy and Spain supplied acute and convalescent COVID-19 samples. From T cells, B-cell-depleted T cells, or PBMCs came the material, which was cDNA or gDNA.

The CDR3 covers 17 residues. Per germline, CDR1 SGDLS and CDR2 YYNGEE. V was shortened by 5 bases and J by 1 base, with 21 bases between the two germline ends. Repertoires were generated with immunoSEQ multiplex PCR, while TCRdb's copy carries only in-frame clones and drops some. The sample has about 200,000 clones, roughly four fifths seen once; the top ten hold 2.5%. The TCR sequence derives from a woman aged 40 to 49 with active or convalescent COVID-19. This sequence joins TRBV9 and TRBJ1-1; maybe TRBD1 (5 bases). The material sequenced was peripheral blood. The DNA for the CDR3 is TGTGCCAGCAGTGCCCTCGGGACTTCCCTGGGGAACACTGAAGCTTTCTTT. Its translation: CASSALGTSLGNTEAFF.